Sequencing of this T cell receptor (beta chain) was carried out in a study of memory CD4+ T cells and cytomegalovirus serostatus. Sequencing used immunoSEQ multiplex PCR; TCRdb keeps in-frame clones, though not all of them. The sample has 35,000 to 50,000 clones, about 80% seen once. The sort gate was single viable CD3+CD4+CD8-CD45RO+ cells for memory CD4+ T cells. Germline V CDR1 and CDR2: SGHAT, FQNNGV. The V and J ends lost 4 bases and 8 bases respectively, with 12 bases between them. CDR3 length: 13 residues. The TCR originated in an adult in good health and CMV-seronegative. Sequenced material: memory CD4+ T cells from blood. V is TRBV11-2 and J is TRBJ2-1; D may be TRBD2 (5 bases). CDR3 in amino acids: CASSSLRGDEQFF. The DNA of the CDR3 is TGTGCCAGCAGCTCTCTTCGGGGAGATGAGCAGTTCTTC.